This passage covers 2 T cell receptor beta chains from one sample sequenced in a study of blood T cells in healthy people across ages. Sample-barcoded 5' priming and a J-beta primer mix drove a second PCR of about 6 to 12 cycles. Each CDR3 protein is one row after TCRdb ran MiXCR on the 5' RACE reads. The sample lists 1.5 million to 2 million distinct CDR3 sequences; roughly 49% were seen once. Sequenced sample: blood. The receptor set was obtained from a woman in her forties in good health.

This chain joins TRBV15 and TRBJ2-2, with D possibly matching TRBD1 (6 bases). CDR1 is LNHNV and CDR2 is YYDKDF in the germline V gene (reference sequence). CDR3 size: 15 residues. Trimming shortened V by 3 bases and J by 1 base, and 9 bases separated the two germline ends. The DNA for the CDR3 is TGTGCCACCAGCAGCCGGGACAAGAACACCGGGGAGCTGTTTTTT. This translates into CATSSRDKNTGELFF.

The V call is TRBV15, the J call TRBJ2-1; D may be TRBD2 (5 bases). Germline values: CDR1 LNHNV, CDR2 YYDKDF (reference sequence). The V end was cut by 0 bases, the J end by 0 bases, with 12 bases between. There are 17 residues in the CDR3. The CDR3 DNA reads as TGTGCCACCAGCAGAGATAGCGACTTGAGCTCCTACAATGAGCAGTTCTTC. Its protein is CATSRDSDLSSYNEQFF.